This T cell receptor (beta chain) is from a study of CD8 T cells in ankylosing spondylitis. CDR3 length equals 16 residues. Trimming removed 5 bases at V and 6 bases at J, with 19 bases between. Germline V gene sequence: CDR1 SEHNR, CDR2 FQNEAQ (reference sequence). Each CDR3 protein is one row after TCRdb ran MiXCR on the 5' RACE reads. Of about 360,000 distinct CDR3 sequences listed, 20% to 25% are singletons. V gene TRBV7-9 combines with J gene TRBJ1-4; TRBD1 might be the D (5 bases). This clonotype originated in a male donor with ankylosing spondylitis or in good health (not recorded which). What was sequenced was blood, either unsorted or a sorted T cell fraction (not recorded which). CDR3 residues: CASSRKGDRHDEKLFF. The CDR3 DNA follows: TGTGCCAGCAGCCGAAAGGGTGACAGACATGATGAAAAACTGTTTTTT. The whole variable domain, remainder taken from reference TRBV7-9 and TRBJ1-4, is DTGVSQNPRHKITKRGQNVTFRCDPISEHNRLYWYRQTLGQGPEFLTYFQNEAQLEKSRLLSDRFSAERPKGSFSTLEIQRTEQGDSAMYLCASSRKGDRHDEKLFFGSGTQLSVL.